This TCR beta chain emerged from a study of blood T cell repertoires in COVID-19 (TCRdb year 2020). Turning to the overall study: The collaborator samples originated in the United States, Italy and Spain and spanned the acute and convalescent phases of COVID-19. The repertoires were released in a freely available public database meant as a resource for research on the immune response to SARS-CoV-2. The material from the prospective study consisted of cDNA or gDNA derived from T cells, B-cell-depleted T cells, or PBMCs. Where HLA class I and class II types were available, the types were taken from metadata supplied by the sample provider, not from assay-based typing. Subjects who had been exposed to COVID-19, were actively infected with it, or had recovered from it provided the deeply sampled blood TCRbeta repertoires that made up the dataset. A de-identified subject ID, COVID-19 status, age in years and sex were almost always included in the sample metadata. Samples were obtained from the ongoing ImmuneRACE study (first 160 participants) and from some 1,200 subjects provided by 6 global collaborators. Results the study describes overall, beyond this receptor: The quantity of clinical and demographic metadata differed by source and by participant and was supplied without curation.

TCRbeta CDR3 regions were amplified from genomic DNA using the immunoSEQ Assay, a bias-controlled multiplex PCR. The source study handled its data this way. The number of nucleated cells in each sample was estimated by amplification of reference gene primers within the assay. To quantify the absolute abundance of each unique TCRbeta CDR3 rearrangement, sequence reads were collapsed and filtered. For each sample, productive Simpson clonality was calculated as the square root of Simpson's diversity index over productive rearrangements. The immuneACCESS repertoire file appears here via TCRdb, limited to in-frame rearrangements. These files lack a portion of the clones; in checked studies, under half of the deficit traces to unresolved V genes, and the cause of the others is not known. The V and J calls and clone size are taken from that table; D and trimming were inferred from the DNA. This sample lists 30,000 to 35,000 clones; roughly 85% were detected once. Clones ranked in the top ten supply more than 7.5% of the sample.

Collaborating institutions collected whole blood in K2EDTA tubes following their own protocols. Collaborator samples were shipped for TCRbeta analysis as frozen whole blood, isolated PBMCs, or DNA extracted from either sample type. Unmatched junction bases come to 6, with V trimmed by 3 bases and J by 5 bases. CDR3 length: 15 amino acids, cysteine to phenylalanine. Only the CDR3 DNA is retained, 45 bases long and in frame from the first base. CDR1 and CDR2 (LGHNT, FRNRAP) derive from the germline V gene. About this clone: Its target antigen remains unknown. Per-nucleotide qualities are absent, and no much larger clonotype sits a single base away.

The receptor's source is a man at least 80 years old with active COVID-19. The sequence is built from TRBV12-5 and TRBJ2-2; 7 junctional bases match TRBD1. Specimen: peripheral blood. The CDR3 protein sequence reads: CASGLVQTGTGELFF. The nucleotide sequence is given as TGTGCTAGTGGTTTAGTCCAGACAGGGACCGGGGAGCTGTTTTTT.